This TCR beta chain derives from a study of cytomegalovirus exposure and HLA in healthy donors. General observations from the study: Through in vitro validation, three CMV-associated chains were shown to be specific for CMV antigens. Follow-up analysis later connected one missense variant in DCLRE1C with trimming of TCR beta V- and J-genes. The authors reported that TCR beta sequences could predict HLA-A and HLA-B alleles. These predictions were accurate for most subjects in the first cohort. Some public TCRs appeared in many individuals, while most sequences were rare.

Turning to this clone: The antigen remains unidentified.

The PCR made use of 60 Vbeta and 13 Jbeta primers. Sequencing was performed with immunoSEQ multiplex PCR; in TCRdb, only in-frame clones are kept and a portion is missing. The sample consists of around 150,000 clones, roughly 85% of them appearing once. The V gene end was trimmed by 5 bases and the J gene end by 1 base; junction bases not matched to a gene: 13. CDR1 and CDR2 (germline): MNHEY, SMNVEV (reference sequence). This CDR3 region has 17 residues. V usage is TRBV27 and J usage is TRBJ1-2; 7 nucleotides agree with TRBD1. The source of this sequence is a middle-aged man in good health and CMV-seronegative. Sequences were obtained from PBMCs. The CDR3 DNA reads TGTGCCAGCAGTCAATCGGGGGGGGACAGCTTTAACTATGGCTACACCTTC. It specifies CASSQSGGDSFNYGYTF.